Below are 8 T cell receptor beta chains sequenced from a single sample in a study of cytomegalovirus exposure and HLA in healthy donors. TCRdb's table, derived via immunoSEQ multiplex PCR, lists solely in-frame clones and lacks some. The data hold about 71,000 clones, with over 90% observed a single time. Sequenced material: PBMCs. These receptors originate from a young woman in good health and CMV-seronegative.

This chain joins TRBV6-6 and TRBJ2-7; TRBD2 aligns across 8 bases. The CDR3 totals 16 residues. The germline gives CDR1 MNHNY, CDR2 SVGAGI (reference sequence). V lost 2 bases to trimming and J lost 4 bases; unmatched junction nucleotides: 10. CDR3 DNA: TGTGCCAGCAGTTACACGCCGGGACTAGGGGGTTACGAGCAGTACTTC. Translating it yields CASSYTPGLGGYEQYF.

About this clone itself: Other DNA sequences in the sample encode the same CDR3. DNA for the CDR3: TGTGCCAGCAGAGACAGGGGAAGCTATGGCTACACCTTC. Its translation: CASRDRGSYGYTF. The J gene is TRBJ1-2, the V gene TRBV2; 8 bases are shared with TRBD1. V lost 6 bases and J lost 4; bases outside the gene matches: 4. The CDR3 contains 13 residues. Per germline, CDR1 SNHLY and CDR2 FYNNEI.

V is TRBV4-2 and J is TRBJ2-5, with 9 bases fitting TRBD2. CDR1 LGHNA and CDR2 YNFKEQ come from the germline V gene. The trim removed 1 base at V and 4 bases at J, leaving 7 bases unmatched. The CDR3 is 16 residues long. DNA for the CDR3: TGTGCCAGCAGCCAAGGGGGCGGGGGGGCGGTAGAGACCCAGTACTTC. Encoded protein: CASSQGGGGAVETQYF.

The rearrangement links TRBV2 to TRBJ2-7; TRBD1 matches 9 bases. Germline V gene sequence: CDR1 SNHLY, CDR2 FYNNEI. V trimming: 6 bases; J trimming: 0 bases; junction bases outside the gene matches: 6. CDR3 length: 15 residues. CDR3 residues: CASSAGTGSSYEQYF. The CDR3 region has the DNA TGTGCCAGCAGCGCCGGGACAGGGAGCTCCTACGAGCAGTACTTC.

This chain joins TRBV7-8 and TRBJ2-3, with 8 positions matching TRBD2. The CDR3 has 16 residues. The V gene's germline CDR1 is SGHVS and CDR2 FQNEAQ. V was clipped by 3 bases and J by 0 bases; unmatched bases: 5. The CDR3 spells CASSFPGLGSTDTQYF. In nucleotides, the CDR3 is TGTGCCAGCAGCTTTCCGGGACTAGGGAGCACAGATACGCAGTATTTT.

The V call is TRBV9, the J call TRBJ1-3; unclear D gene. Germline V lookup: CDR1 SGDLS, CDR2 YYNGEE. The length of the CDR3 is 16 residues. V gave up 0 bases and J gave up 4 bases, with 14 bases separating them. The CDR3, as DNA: TGTGCCAGCAGCGTAGCGGGTAATGCTCTGGGAAACACCATATATTTT. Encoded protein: CASSVAGNALGNTIYF. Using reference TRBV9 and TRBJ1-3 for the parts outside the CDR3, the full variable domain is DSGVTQTPKHLITATGQRVTLRCSPRSGDLSVYWYQQSLDQGLQFLIQYYNGEERAKGNILERFSAQQFPDLHSELNLSSLELGDSALYFCASSVAGNALGNTIYFGEGSWLTVV.

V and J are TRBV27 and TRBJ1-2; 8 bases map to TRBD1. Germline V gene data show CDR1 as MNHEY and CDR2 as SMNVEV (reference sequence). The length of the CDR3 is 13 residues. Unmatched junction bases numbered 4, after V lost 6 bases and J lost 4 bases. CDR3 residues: CASSTGGGYGYTF. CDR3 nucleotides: TGTGCCAGCAGCACAGGGGGAGGCTATGGCTACACCTTC.

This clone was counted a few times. CDR3 residues: CASSDSTSGSNEQFF. CDR3 sequence (DNA): TGTGCCAGCAGTGACTCGACTAGCGGGAGCAATGAGCAGTTCTTC. V is TRBV6-4 and J is TRBJ2-1, with TRBD2 matching 12 bases. From germline, CDR1 is MRHNA and CDR2 SNTAGT. After removal of 0 bases from V and 6 bases from J, the junction contained 0 bases not matched to a gene. The CDR3 spans 15 residues.